Included here is one T cell receptor beta chain sequence, with context. Sequenced by immunoSEQ multiplex PCR; TCRdb stores in-frame clones only, minus some. The table lists 30,000 to 35,000 clones, about 85% of them singletons. The CDR3 length is 14 residues. CDR1 SGHRS and CDR2 YFSETQ come from the germline V gene. The V and J ends lost 1 base and 5 bases, in that order; junction bases with no gene match: 1. These data originate in a study of blood T cell repertoires in COVID-19. At the level of the study: PBMCs, B-cell-depleted T cells, or T cells provided the cDNA or gDNA that made up the material.

The Seattle patients, enrolled during active infection, were followed longitudinally. Sequenced input: peripheral blood. The TCR sequence derives from a man between 65 and 79 years old with COVID-19, enrolled during active disease. The gene calls are TRBV5-1 and TRBJ2-1, with 9 bases matching TRBD1. As DNA, the CDR3 is TGCGCCAGCAGCTTGTGGGACAGGGACAATGAGCAGTTCTTC. Translation gives CASSLWDRDNEQFF. The complete variable domain, with remaining parts taken from reference TRBV5-1 and TRBJ2-1, reads KAGVTQTPRYLIKTRGQQVTLSCSPISGHRSVSWYQQTPGQGLQFLFEYFSETQRNKGNFPGRFSGRQFSNSRSEMNVSTLELGDSALYLCASSLWDRDNEQFFGPGTRLTVL.